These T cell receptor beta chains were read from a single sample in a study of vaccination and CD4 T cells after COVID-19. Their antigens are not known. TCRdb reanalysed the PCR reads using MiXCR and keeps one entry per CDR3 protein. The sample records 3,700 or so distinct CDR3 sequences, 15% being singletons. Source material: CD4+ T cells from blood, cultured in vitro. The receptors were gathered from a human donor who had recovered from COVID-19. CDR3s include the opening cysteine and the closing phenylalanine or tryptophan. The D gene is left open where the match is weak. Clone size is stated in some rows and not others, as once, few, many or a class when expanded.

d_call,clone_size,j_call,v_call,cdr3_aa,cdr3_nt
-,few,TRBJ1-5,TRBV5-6,CASSSLTGGNQPQHF,TGTGCCAGCAGCTCATTAACGGGTGGCAATCAGCCCCAGCATTTT
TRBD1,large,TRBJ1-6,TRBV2,CASRLGTENWSLHF,TGTGCCAGCAGACTCGGGACAGAGAATTGGTCCCTCCACTTT
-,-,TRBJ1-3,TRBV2,CASSEAAVSGNTIYF,TGTGCCAGCAGTGAAGCGGCGGTCTCTGGAAACACCATATATTTT
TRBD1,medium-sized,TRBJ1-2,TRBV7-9,CASSPGTGRDGYTF,TGTGCCAGCAGCCCCGGGACAGGGAGAGATGGCTACACCTTC
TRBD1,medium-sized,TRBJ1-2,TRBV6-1,CASQDRGLNGYTF,TGTGCCAGCCAGGACAGGGGGCTAAATGGCTACACCTTC
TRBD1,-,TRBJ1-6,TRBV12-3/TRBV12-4,CASSRDRAAYNSPLHF,TGTGCCAGCAGCCGGGACAGGGCGGCCTATAATTCACCCCTCCACTTT
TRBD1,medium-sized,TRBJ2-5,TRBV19,CASTPGGPGAQYF,TGTGCCAGTACTCCAGGGGGCCCCGGGGCCCAGTACTTC
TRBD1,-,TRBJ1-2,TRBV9,CASSVEGAMNYGYTF,TGTGCCAGCAGCGTCGAGGGGGCAATGAACTATGGCTACACCTTC
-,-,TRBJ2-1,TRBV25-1,CASSPRGGEQFF,TGTGCCAGCAGTCCGAGGGGGGGGGAGCAGTTCTTC
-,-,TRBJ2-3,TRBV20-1,CSARDRRGWTDTQYF,TGCAGTGCTAGAGATCGAAGGGGGTGGACAGATACGCAGTATTTT
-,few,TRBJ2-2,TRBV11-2,CASSLVEIAGELFF,TGTGCCAGCAGCTTAGTAGAGATTGCCGGGGAGCTGTTTTTT
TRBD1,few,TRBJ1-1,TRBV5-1,CASSTGGNTEAFF,TGCGCCAGCAGCACAGGGGGGAACACTGAAGCTTTCTTT
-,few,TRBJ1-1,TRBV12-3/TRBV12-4,CASSLLLNTEAFF,TGTGCCAGCAGTCTGCTCCTGAACACTGAAGCTTTCTTT
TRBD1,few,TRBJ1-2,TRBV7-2,CASSLQGGTGYGYTF,TGTGCCAGCAGCCTGCAGGGGGGGACAGGCTATGGCTACACCTTC
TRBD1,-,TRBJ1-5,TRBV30,CATSGGNNQPQHF,TGTGCCACTTCAGGGGGAAACAATCAGCCCCAGCATTTT
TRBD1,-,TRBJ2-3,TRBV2,CASVGTADTQYF,TGTGCCAGCGTTGGGACAGCAGATACGCAGTATTTT
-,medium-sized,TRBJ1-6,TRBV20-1,CSARDQDSPLHF,TGCAGTGCTAGAGACCAGGATTCACCCCTCCACTTT
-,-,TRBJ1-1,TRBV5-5,CASSLAARDTEAFF,TGTGCCAGCAGCTTGGCGGCCAGGGACACTGAAGCTTTCTTT
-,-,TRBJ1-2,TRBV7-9,CASSLDPGGGYTF,TGTGCCAGCAGCTTAGACCCGGGAGGTGGCTACACCTTC
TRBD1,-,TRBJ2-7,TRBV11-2,CASSLVSGQGYEQYF,TGTGCCAGCAGCTTAGTTTCCGGACAGGGCTACGAGCAGTACTTC
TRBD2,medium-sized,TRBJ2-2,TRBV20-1,CSARAERGYTGELFF,TGCAGTGCTAGAGCTGAGCGGGGGTACACCGGGGAGCTGTTTTTT
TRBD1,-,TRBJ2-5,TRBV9,CASSTGAKRRETQYF,TGTGCCAGCAGCACAGGGGCTAAACGCCGCGAGACCCAGTACTTC
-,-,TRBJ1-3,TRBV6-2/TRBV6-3,CASRVESGGNTIYF,TGTGCCAGCAGGGTGGAGTCGGGTGGAAACACCATATATTTT
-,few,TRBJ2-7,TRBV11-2,CASSPGGGVYEQYF,TGTGCCAGCAGCCCCGGAGGGGGCGTCTACGAGCAGTACTTC